These 3 T cell receptor beta chains originate from one sample sequenced in a study of vaccination effects on CD4 cells after COVID-19. Sequencing in the ViraFEST assay came after antigen-specific CD4+ T cells had been expanded with viral peptide pools, which were used to stimulate PBMC. Culture proceeded for more than nine days, and CD4+ T cells were then isolated. Each person got two doses of an mRNA SARS-CoV-2 vaccine, BNT162b2 or mRNA-1273. Antigens for these TCRs are unknown. Some clones are missing from TCRdb's copy, which holds only in-frame ones; the method was immunoSEQ multiplex PCR. The data show fewer than 40,000 clones, approximately 80% seen once. Here the sequenced sample was CD4+ T cells from PBMCs cultured with HCoV-NL63 spike peptides, taken after COVID-19 vaccination. These receptors came from a human donor who received a COVID-19 vaccine. Some clones in this sample may be carry-over from other donors' samples.

This chain links TRBV7-8 with TRBJ2-2; weak D call: TRBD1 (6 bases). Per germline, CDR1 SGHVS and CDR2 FQNEAQ. Trimming cost V 2 bases and J 3 bases, with 10 bases left between them. This CDR3 is built from 15 residues. CDR3 in DNA: TGTGCCAGCAGCTTAACGTCAGGGGACACCGGGGAGCTGTTTTTT. It specifies CASSLTSGDTGELFF.

The CDR3 here is CASGDLVNTEAFF. The CDR3 bases are TGTGCCAGTGGGGACTTGGTTAACACTGAAGCTTTCTTT. The V and J genes are TRBV3-1 (or the pseudogene TRBV3-2) and TRBJ1-1; possibly TRBD1 for D (5 bases). Per germline, CDR1 LGHDT and CDR2 YNNKEL (reference sequence). V lost 9 bases, J lost 2 bases, and 13 bases lay in between. The CDR3 has 13 amino acids.

This chain joins TRBV7-9 and TRBJ1-1; 10 bases line up with TRBD1. V was clipped by 11 bases and J by 3 bases; unmatched bases: 12. Per germline, CDR1 SEHNR and CDR2 FQNEAQ (reference sequence). The length of the CDR3 is 15 residues. CDR3 sequence (DNA): TGTGCCGGTGCGGGACAGGGGCGTCTAGACACTGAAGCTTTCTTT. This translates into CAGAGQGRLDTEAFF.